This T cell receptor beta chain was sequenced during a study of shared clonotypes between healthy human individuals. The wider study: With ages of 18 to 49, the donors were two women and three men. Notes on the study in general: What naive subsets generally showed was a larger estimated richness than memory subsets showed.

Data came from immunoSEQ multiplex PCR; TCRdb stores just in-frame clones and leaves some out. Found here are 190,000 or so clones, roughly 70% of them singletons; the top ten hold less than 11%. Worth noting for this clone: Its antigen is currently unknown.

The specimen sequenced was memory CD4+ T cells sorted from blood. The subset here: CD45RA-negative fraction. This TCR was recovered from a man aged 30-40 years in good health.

CDR3 sequence reads: CASSLFRAGGGNEQFF. The CDR3 DNA reads TGTGCCAGCAGCTTATTTCGGGCGGGAGGAGGGAATGAGCAGTTCTTC. V and J are TRBV7-2 and TRBJ2-1; TRBD2 aligns across 8 bases. The V gene's germline CDR1 is SGHTA and CDR2 FQGNSA. The CDR3 length is 16 residues. The V gene end was trimmed by 2 bases and the J gene end by 7 bases; junction bases not matched to a gene: 10.